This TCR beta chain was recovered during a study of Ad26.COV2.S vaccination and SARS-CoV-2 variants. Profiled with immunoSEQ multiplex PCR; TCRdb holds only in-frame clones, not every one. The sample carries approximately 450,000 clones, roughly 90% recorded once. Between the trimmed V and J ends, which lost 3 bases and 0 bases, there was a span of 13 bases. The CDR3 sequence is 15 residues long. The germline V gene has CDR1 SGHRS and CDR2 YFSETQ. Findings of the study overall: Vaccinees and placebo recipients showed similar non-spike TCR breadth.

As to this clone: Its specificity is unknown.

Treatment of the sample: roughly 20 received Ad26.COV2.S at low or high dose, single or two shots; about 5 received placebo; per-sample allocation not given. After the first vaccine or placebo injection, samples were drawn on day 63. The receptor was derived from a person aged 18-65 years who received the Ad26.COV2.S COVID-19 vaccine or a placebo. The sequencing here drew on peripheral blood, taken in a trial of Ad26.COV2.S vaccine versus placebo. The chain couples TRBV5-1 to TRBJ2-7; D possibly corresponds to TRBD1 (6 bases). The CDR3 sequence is CASSWTASSSYEQYF. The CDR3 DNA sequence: TGCGCCAGCAGCTGGACAGCTTCGAGCTCCTACGAGCAGTACTTC.